Each of the 8 T cell receptor beta chains below was sequenced from the same sample in a study of blood T cell repertoires in COVID-19. Using immunoSEQ multiplex PCR, the repertoire was profiled, and TCRdb retains in-frame clones only, with some absent. The repertoire holds roughly 200,000 clones, with about 95% as singletons. The sample comprised peripheral blood. These receptors came from a man aged 25-45 years with COVID-19, enrolled during active disease.

This chain links TRBV5-1 with TRBJ1-3, with D hard to call. CDR1 and CDR2 from the germline V gene are SGHRS and YFSETQ. This CDR3 has 15 amino acids. Trimming took off 5 bases at V and 1 base at J, with 13 bases between the two ends. The CDR3: CASRDPAVSGNTIYF. CDR3 bases: TGCGCCAGCAGAGACCCCGCGGTGTCTGGAAACACCATATATTTT.

V gene TRBV2 combines with J gene TRBJ1-3, with D possibly matching TRBD1 (6 bases). Germline loops: CDR1 SNHLY, CDR2 FYNNEI. The length of the CDR3 is 16 residues. V was shortened by 7 bases and J by 0 bases, with 16 bases between the two germline ends. DNA of the CDR3: TGTGCCAGCACCAGGGGCCTCCGCAACTCTGGAAACACCATATATTTT. This encodes CASTRGLRNSGNTIYF.

The rearrangement uses TRBV5-6 and TRBJ1-5; a weak D match, TRBD1 (5 bases). Germline CDR1 reads SGHDT; CDR2 reads YYEEEE. The V and J ends lost 0 bases and 8 bases respectively, with 9 bases between them. This CDR3 contains 13 residues. The CDR3 nucleotides read TGTGCCAGCAGCTTGGGCAGGGATAAGCCCCAGCATTTT. Translation gives CASSLGRDKPQHF.

This chain's CDR3 is CASTDAGGAYEQYF. The CDR3 DNA follows: TGTGCCAGCACCGACGCGGGGGGCGCCTACGAGCAGTACTTC. This rearrangement joins TRBV6-6 to TRBJ2-7; TRBD2 matches at 8 bases. The CDR3 consists of 14 residues. With 7 bases clipped from V and 2 bases from J, the junction kept 7 bases outside the gene matches. Germline lookup yields CDR1 MNHNY and CDR2 SVGAGI (reference sequence).

This clone was counted a single time. V gene TRBV2 combines with J gene TRBJ1-5; the D gene is possibly TRBD1 (5 bases). The CDR3 has 15 residues. The V end lost 8 bases, the J end lost 3 bases, and 17 bases lay between the germline ends. Germline V CDR1 and CDR2: SNHLY, FYNNEI. As DNA, the CDR3 is TGTGCCAGCCTACGCGGAAGGGGTGCCAATCAGCCCCAGCATTTT. Its translation is CASLRGRGANQPQHF.

This chain connects TRBV6-5 to TRBJ1-6; D perhaps matches TRBD1 (5 bases). V lost 0 bases and J lost 7, with 13 bases in between. This CDR3 is built from 16 residues. The germline gives CDR1 MNHEY, CDR2 SVGAGI. This chain's CDR3 is CASSYSARAGNSPLHF. The CDR3 nucleotides read TGTGCCAGCAGTTACTCGGCCAGGGCAGGGAATTCACCCCTCCACTTT.

The chain is built from TRBV5-1 and TRBJ1-2; D remains ambiguous. The CDR3 totals 15 residues. Germline CDR1 reads SGHRS; CDR2 reads YFSETQ. V lost 0 bases and J 7 bases, leaving 16 bases between the germline ends. The DNA of the CDR3 is TGCGCCAGCAGCTTGGCCTGGGGAGAATTTGGTGGCTACACCTTC. It is translated as CASSLAWGEFGGYTF. Full variable domain (outside the CDR3, taken from reference TRBV5-1 and TRBJ1-2): KAGVTQTPRYLIKTRGQQVTLSCSPISGHRSVSWYQQTPGQGLQFLFEYFSETQRNKGNFPGRFSGRQFSNSRSEMNVSTLELGDSALYLCASSLAWGEFGGYTFGSGTRLTVV.

This sequence joins TRBV4-1 and TRBJ2-2, with D maybe TRBD1 (8 bases). In germline, CDR1 is MGHRA, CDR2 YSYEKL. The CDR3 totals 15 residues. V dropped 1 base and J dropped 6 bases, with 12 bases sitting between them. The CDR3 is CASSQVTGGAGELFF. The CDR3 DNA is TGCGCCAGCAGCCAAGTAACAGGGGGGGCCGGGGAGCTGTTTTTT.